This T cell receptor (beta chain) appears in the sequencing data of a study of control samples from healthy donors and cancer patients. Measured with immunoSEQ multiplex PCR; TCRdb has only the in-frame clones, and not every one. The data show roughly 64,000 clones, about nine tenths seen once. V dropped 10 bases and J dropped 5; count of bases not matched to a gene: 10. The CDR3 spans 13 residues. Germline CDR1 and CDR2: SNHLY and FYNNEI. This clone was observed a single time. The receptor's source is a woman in her forties or fifties with colorectal cancer. Sequencing used PBMCs. The V call is TRBV2, the J call TRBJ2-5; 7 bases are shared with TRBD1. The CDR3 bases are TGTGCCACCACGACAGGGCTCTTTGAGACCCAGTACTTC. Amino acid sequence: CATTTGLFETQYF.